This entry lists 6 T cell receptor beta chains sequenced from one sample in a study of technical replicates of blood from a few donors. TCRdb's copy holds only in-frame clones and misses some; the assay was immunoSEQ multiplex PCR. Of roughly 68,000 clones in the sample, about 90% are singletons; the top ten hold roughly 0.39%. Source material: T cells isolated from PBMCs. These TCRs come from a human donor in good health.

This clone was seen a handful of times. This chain joins TRBV7-3 and TRBJ1-1; D is possibly TRBD1 (5 bases). Germline V CDR1 and CDR2: SGHTA, FQGTGA. This CDR3 has 12 amino acids. V shed 5 bases and J shed 1 base, with 5 bases lying between them. This CDR3 reads CASSTGNTEAFF. In DNA, the CDR3 is TGTGCCAGCAGCACAGGGAACACTGAAGCTTTCTTT.

The chain joins TRBV28 to TRBJ2-1; possibly TRBD2 for D (5 bases). The CDR3 is 18 residues long. Deletions cut 5 bases from V and 4 bases from J, with 24 bases between. The germline V gene encodes CDR1 MDHEN and CDR2 SYDVKM. The CDR3 reads CASSVLNPAAEGYNEQFF. The CDR3 DNA is TGTGCCAGCAGTGTTTTAAATCCAGCGGCAGAGGGTTACAATGAGCAGTTCTTC.

The V call is TRBV4-3, the J call TRBJ2-7; 9 bases fit TRBD1. Trimming cost V 4 bases and J 0 bases; bases outside gene matches: 7. CDR1 is LGHNA and CDR2 is YSLEER in the germline V gene. This CDR3 is 16 amino acids long. The CDR3 is CASSPSGTGSSYEQYF. CDR3 nucleotide sequence: TGCGCCAGCAGCCCAAGCGGGACAGGGAGCTCCTACGAGCAGTACTTC.

CDR3 nucleotides: TGCGCCAGCAGCCAAATAGCGGGAGTTCCCGGGGAGCTGTTTTTT. It yields the protein CASSQIAGVPGELFF. The rearrangement links TRBV4-3 to TRBJ2-2; TRBD2 aligns across 9 bases. J was trimmed by 6 bases and V by 2 bases; bases with no gene match: 4. The CDR3 consists of 15 residues. CDR1 and CDR2 from the germline V gene are LGHNA and YSLEER.

The table lists this clone with a count of one. The chain is built from TRBV6-1 and TRBJ1-5; 7 nucleotides align to TRBD1. The junction had 9 bases not matched to a gene; V was cut back by 6 bases and J by 7 bases. CDR1 and CDR2 from the germline V gene are MNHNS and SASEGT. The CDR3 is 14 amino acids. CDR3 sequence reads: CASSLTGTYQPQHF. In nucleotides, the CDR3 is TGTGCCAGCAGCTTGACAGGGACCTACCAGCCCCAGCATTTT.

The table lists this clone with a few counts. V is TRBV13 and J is TRBJ2-1; 8 nucleotides line up with TRBD2. V was pared by 3 bases and J by 6 bases, with 10 bases of the junction left unmatched. The CDR3 length is 16 residues. Germline loops: CDR1 PRHDT, CDR2 FYEKMQ (reference sequence). The CDR3 loop reads CASSFQAGASPNEQFF. DNA for the CDR3: TGTGCCAGCAGCTTCCAAGCGGGAGCAAGCCCCAATGAGCAGTTCTTC.